The entry that follows covers one T cell receptor (beta chain) sequence. This clone has only a few counts. Its antigen remains undetermined. No much larger clonotype is one base removed from it; base qualities were not supplied. The sample is drawn from a study of CD8+ T cells in alopecia areata (dated by TCRdb to the late 2010s). Some background on the complete study: The treated patients, all with moderate-to-severe alopecia areata, were enrolled in an open-label pilot trial of oral tofacitinib given at 5 to 10 mg twice daily. immunoSEQ multiplex PCR using 35 Vbeta forward primers and 13 Jbeta reverse primers was used to amplify TCRbeta CDR3 regions. In both human patients and the C3H/HeJ mouse model, the study applied high-throughput TCRbeta sequencing to look at T cell clonal expansion in alopecia areata. Scalp clonality was compared across normal scalp (n=4), patchy alopecia areata scalp (n=8), and alopecia totalis/universalis scalp (n=8). In humans, TCRbeta sequencing was performed on scalp tissue and on sorted CD4+ and CD8+ peripheral blood T cells from healthy controls and from patients with patchy or totalis/universalis alopecia areata. Biopsies were taken from tofacitinib-treated patients at baseline and at 4 and 24 weeks of treatment, and a later scalp biopsy was taken in several of the tofacitinib-treated patients. RNA came from the PAXgene miRNA kit for fixed scalp, the miRNeasy kit for PBMCs, and the RNeasy kit for mouse skin. Patients received tofacitinib for 6 to 18 months and were then followed off drug for 6 months to check for delayed response and recurrence.

The library was prepared using the immunoSEQ multiplex PCR assay. RNA was extracted from all samples and reverse transcribed into cDNA as template for TCR sequencing. First-strand cDNA was synthesized with SuperScript III using a 2:1 mix of oligo-dT and random hexamers. Amplification bias was assessed with a synthetic immune receptor repertoire, and residual bias was removed computationally. Per the authors' processing: Raw reads were preprocessed to remove errors, and CDR3 was defined by IMGT conventions from the conserved cysteine to phenylalanine. Clonality was computed as 1 minus the Shannon entropy, with the entropy normalized by log2 of the number of productive unique TCRs. Whether each scalp clone was CD4 or CD8 was inferred by checking scalp TCRbeta sequences against the CD4 and CD8 repertoires from sorted blood. TCRdb's version of the immuneACCESS table is confined to in-frame rearrangements and falls short of the full clone set. An unresolved V gene accounts for under half of the shortfall where checked; the remainder is of unknown origin. V and J calls and clone size come straight from that table; D and trimming were deduced from the DNA. This sample lists approximately 7,000 clones; about 66% were detected once. Of the sample, approximately 21% falls within the top ten clones.

Results and caveats for the whole study, not just this receptor: Shared TCR sequences between patients were less evident than in mice, which may be partly attributable to HLA diversity in the patient population. Unlike mouse skin, where gammadelta T cells dominate, normal human skin contains resident alphabeta T cells that get sequenced too, which complicates analysis of the scalp TCR repertoire. Compared with normal scalp, lesional scalp, particularly in alopecia totalis/universalis, had higher clonality and more expanded CD8+ clones, which suggests antigenic drive.

Explained via the paper, the time point label denotes: baseline before oral tofacitinib. From alopecia areata patients, peripheral blood was collected along with lesional scalp punch biopsies. Scalp biopsies from humans were placed right away in PAXgene tissue containers for fixation. V and J are truncated by 1 base and 1 base respectively, leaving an intervening sequence of 12 bases. The CDR3 starts with the cysteine, ends with the phenylalanine, and has 16 residues. The kept DNA is CDR3 alone, 48 bases in frame from the first base. The germline V gene provides CDR1 SGDLS and CDR2 YYNGEE. Source: skin, taken at week 0. This sequence uses TRBV9 and TRBJ2-1, with the D segment identity uncertain. This TCR was recovered from a human donor with alopecia areata. CDR3 reads: CASSVLDIQSYNEQFF. The nucleotide sequence is TGTGCCAGCAGCGTACTCGACATTCAGTCCTACAATGAGCAGTTCTTC.